Below, 16 T cell receptor beta chains from the same sample are listed, as sequenced in a study of T-cell memory formation after mild COVID-19. MiXCR was run by TCRdb on the 5' RACE reads, yielding one entry per CDR3 protein. The sample carries tens of thousands of distinct CDR3 sequences, more than 10% recorded once. Sequenced sample: PBMCs or a T cell subset sorted from them (not recorded which). These receptor sequences come from a man younger than 35 who had mild COVID-19 (a few samples of this study predate the infection). Cell type and time point are not known.

This clonotype was seen repeatedly, ten times or more. The gene calls are TRBV27 and TRBJ2-1, with 9 bases lining up with TRBD2. V was pared by 2 bases and J by 4 bases, with 3 bases of the junction left unmatched. This CDR3 region has 15 residues. Looked up from germline, CDR1 is MNHEY and CDR2 is SMNVEV (reference sequence). CDR3 protein: CASSLIAGVYNEQFF. As DNA, the CDR3 is TGTGCCAGCAGTTTAATAGCGGGGGTATACAATGAGCAGTTCTTC.

This clonotype occurred many times. The chain recombines TRBV29-1 with TRBJ2-1, with a tentative D call TRBD2 (6 bases). With 8 bases removed from V and 9 bases from J, the gap between germline ends came to 20 bases. CDR1 and CDR2 (germline): SQVTM, ANQGSEA. This CDR3 is built from 13 residues. The CDR3 sequence: CSLEKEGWGEQFF. The CDR3 coding sequence is TGCAGCCTCGAAAAGGAGGGCTGGGGTGAGCAGTTCTTC.

This clonotype was picked up a small number of times. V gene TRBV27 combines with J gene TRBJ2-3; 11 bases match TRBD2. V was pared by 2 bases and J by 3 bases, with 7 bases of the junction left unmatched. The CDR3 extends over 17 amino acids. Looked up from germline, CDR1 is MNHEY and CDR2 is SMNVEV (reference sequence). The CDR3 reads CASSLIAGGPRTDTQYF. CDR3 nucleotides: TGTGCCAGCAGTTTAATAGCGGGGGGGCCACGTACAGATACGCAGTATTTT.

The chain is built from TRBV29-1 and TRBJ1-1, with D perhaps TRBD1 (5 bases). The CDR3 is 12 amino acids. The germline CDR1 and CDR2 sequences are SQVTM and ANQGSEA. Trimming shortened V by 4 bases and J by 4 bases, and 10 bases separated the two germline ends. CDR3: CSVGWGGTEAFF. CDR3 DNA sequence: TGCAGCGTTGGCTGGGGGGGCACTGAAGCTTTCTTT.

This clonotype was recorded many times. The chain couples TRBV7-2 to TRBJ2-3; D is tentatively TRBD1 or TRBD2 (6 bases each). Germline-derived CDR1 and CDR2 are SGHTA and FQGNSA. This CDR3 contains 15 residues. V lost 4 bases and J 0 bases, leaving 11 bases between the germline ends. CDR3: CASSSKGGSTDTQYF. In nucleotides, the CDR3 is TGTGCCAGCAGCTCCAAGGGGGGCAGCACAGATACGCAGTATTTT.

The chain links TRBV27 to TRBJ2-7; D is unresolved. V was shortened by 5 bases and J by 3 bases, with 14 bases between the two germline ends. CDR1 is MNHEY, CDR2 SMNVEV, per germline (reference sequence). The length of the CDR3 is 14 residues. The DNA for the CDR3 is TGTGCCAGCAGTCTGTGGCCCAGCATCTACGAGCAGTACTTC. Its protein product is CASSLWPSIYEQYF.

This clonotype has more than one count but fewer than ten. DNA of the CDR3: TGCAGCGTTGTCCAGGACGGGTCGAGCTCCTACGAGCAGTACTTC. Translating it yields CSVVQDGSSSYEQYF. V is TRBV29-1 and J is TRBJ2-7; D ambiguous. The germline V gene encodes CDR1 SQVTM and CDR2 ANQGSEA. The CDR3 runs 15 residues. Trimming removed 4 bases from V and 0 bases from J, with 16 bases in between.

The rearrangement uses TRBV4-1 and TRBJ2-7; TRBD1 matches 7 bases. With V trimmed by 4 bases and J by 0 bases, 6 bases remained unmatched. The CDR3 length is 15 residues. The germline gives CDR1 MGHRA, CDR2 YSYEKL. The CDR3 DNA follows: TGCGCCAGCAGCCTTACGGGACAGAGCTCCTACGAGCAGTACTTC. This gives the protein CASSLTGQSSYEQYF.

The chain joins TRBV7-2 to TRBJ1-2; D unresolved. CDR3 length equals 14 residues. Looked up from germline, CDR1 is SGHTA and CDR2 is FQGNSA. V was cut by 2 bases and J by 2 bases, with 9 bases left in between. This chain's CDR3 is CASSLTPRNYGYTF. The CDR3 nucleotides read TGTGCCAGCAGCTTAACCCCTCGAAACTATGGCTACACCTTC.

V is TRBV28 and J is TRBJ2-7; D is undetermined. V was pared by 3 bases and J by 1 base, with 4 bases between. The CDR3 spans 12 residues. Germline CDR1 reads MDHEN; CDR2 reads SYDVKM. The chain's CDR3 is CASSFASYEQYF. The CDR3 bases are TGTGCCAGCAGTTTCGCTTCCTACGAGCAGTACTTC.

This clonotype has just a few counts. V usage is TRBV20-1 and J usage is TRBJ2-1, with D unresolved. Between the trimmed V and J ends, which lost 3 bases and 0 bases, there was a span of 12 bases. Germline V gives CDR1 DFQATT, CDR2 SNEGSKA (reference sequence). CDR3 size: 15 residues. CDR3 amino acids: CSARDRYLSYNEQFF. The CDR3, as DNA: TGCAGTGCTAGGGACCGTTACCTCTCCTACAATGAGCAGTTCTTC.

This clonotype has a handful of counts. The chain carries TRBV10-3 and TRBJ2-7, with D perhaps assigned TRBD1 or TRBD2 (5 bases each). The germline CDR1 and CDR2 sequences are ENHRY and SYGVKD. The CDR3 consists of 15 residues. V lost 0 bases, J lost 5 bases, and 14 bases lay in between. The DNA of the CDR3 is TGTGCCATCAGTGAGTCAGCGGCAGGGATCCACGAGCAGTACGTC. Encoded protein: CAISESAAGIHEQYV.

This clonotype was picked up a small number of times. The chain employs TRBV4-1 and TRBJ2-5; no definite D call. Trimming took 0 bases from V and 1 from J, leaving 12 bases between them. Germline V gene lookup returns CDR1 MGHRA and CDR2 YSYEKL. This CDR3 contains 16 residues. The CDR3 DNA is TGCGCCAGCAGCCAAGAAGGTTACACAACCCAAGAGACCCAGTACTTC. It specifies CASSQEGYTTQETQYF.

This chain joins TRBV6-6 and TRBJ2-2, with TRBD1 identical over 10 bases. V lost 6 bases, J lost 2 bases, and 6 bases stayed unmatched. The CDR3 totals 16 residues. Germline V gene data show CDR1 as MNHNY and CDR2 as SVGAGI (reference sequence). The CDR3 loop reads CASRADRGRNTGELFF. Here the CDR3 DNA reads TGTGCCAGCAGGGCAGACAGGGGGCGCAACACCGGGGAGCTGTTTTTT.

The CDR3 here is CASSSARAGAETQYF. In nucleotides, the CDR3 is TGTGCCAGCAGTTCAGCCCGTGCGGGGGCCGAGACCCAGTACTTC. The J gene is TRBJ2-5, the V gene TRBV7-9, with D possibly being TRBD2 (7 bases). Germline-derived CDR1 and CDR2 are SEHNR and FQNEAQ (reference sequence). Trimming took 6 bases from V and 5 from J, leaving 19 bases between them. This CDR3 spans 15 amino acids. Using reference TRBV7-9 and TRBJ2-5 for the parts outside the CDR3, the full variable domain is DTGVSQNPRHKITKRGQNVTFRCDPISEHNRLYWYRQTLGQGPEFLTYFQNEAQLEKSRLLSDRFSAERPKGSFSTLEIQRTEQGDSAMYLCASSSARAGAETQYFGPGTRLLVL.

This clonotype was observed many times. The chain links TRBV6-4 to TRBJ2-3; D is unresolved. The germline V gene has CDR1 MRHNA and CDR2 SNTAGT. Trimming removed 4 bases from V and 3 bases from J, with 8 bases in between. This CDR3 spans 13 amino acids. The CDR3 nucleotides read TGTGCCAGCAGTGGGAACCCAACAGATACGCAGTATTTT. Amino acids: CASSGNPTDTQYF.